The 14 T cell receptor beta chains listed next were all sequenced from one sample in a study of shared clonotypes between healthy human individuals. Generated by immunoSEQ multiplex PCR, the TCRdb table keeps only in-frame clones and is missing some. This table holds about 2.1 million clones, 85% to 95% found once. Terminally differentiated effector memory CD45RA+ cells were left out of the naive CD8 fraction, which was CD45RO-negative and positively selected for CCR7. Material for sequencing was naive CD8+ T cells from PBMCs. These receptors were taken from a man between 18 and 29 years old in good health. Some clones in this sample may be carry-over from other donors' samples.

V is TRBV27 and J is TRBJ2-5; TRBD2 matches at 9 bases. In germline, CDR1 is MNHEY, CDR2 SMNVEV (reference sequence). This CDR3 region has 16 residues. Trimming removed 0 bases from V and 0 bases from J; junction bases left unmatched: 2. CDR3 sequence (DNA): TGTGCCAGCAGTTTATCCGGACTAGCGCACCAAGAGACCCAGTACTTC. It yields the protein CASSLSGLAHQETQYF.

This sequence joins TRBV7-9 and TRBJ2-3; 9 bases agree with TRBD2. From germline, CDR1 is SEHNR and CDR2 FQNEAQ (reference sequence). This CDR3 is 16 amino acids long. Unmatched junction bases numbered 8, after V lost 3 bases and J lost 4 bases. The CDR3 sequence is CASSFSLAGVSDTQYF. The CDR3 nucleotides read TGTGCCAGCAGCTTCTCCTTAGCGGGAGTCTCAGATACGCAGTATTTT.

This clone was seen only once. The DNA of the CDR3 is TGTGCCAGCAGTCCCCCTACCCGGGCCAAAAATACTGGGACTGAAGCTTTCTTT. It encodes CASSPPTRAKNTGTEAFF. The chain recombines TRBV28 with TRBJ1-1, with D hard to call. CDR1 MDHEN and CDR2 SYDVKM come from the germline V gene. V was trimmed by 5 bases and J by 5 bases, leaving 27 bases between them. The length of the CDR3 is 18 residues.

About this clone itself: The junction and the germline gene differ at one end; a read error may be behind it. This chain links TRBV30 with TRBJ2-7; TRBD2 agrees at 9 bases. The CDR3 consists of 20 residues. Germline V lookup: CDR1 GTSNPN, CDR2 SVGIG (reference sequence). CDR3 in amino acids: CAWSPRPYLEREAFSCEQYF. CDR3 DNA: TGTGCCTGGAGTCCCCGACCCTACTTGGAGCGGGAGGCCTTCTCCTGCGAGCAGTACTTC.

V and J are TRBV13 and TRBJ1-2; 10 nucleotides agree with TRBD1. The CDR3 is 17 residues long. Germline assignment: CDR1 PRHDT and CDR2 FYEKMQ (reference sequence). Losses at the gene ends were 1 base for V and 9 bases for J; bases not matched to a gene: 14. CDR3 protein: CASSLAGQGLYTGSYTF. CDR3 bases: TGTGCCAGCAGCTTAGCGGGACAGGGGCTTTACACGGGAAGCTACACCTTC.

This clone has a single count. At one boundary the junction diverges from the germline segment, which might be a read error. The chain combines TRBV16 with TRBJ1-4, with D possibly matching TRBD1 (5 bases). Germline CDR1 reads KGHSY; CDR2 reads FQNENV. CDR3 size: 13 residues. The CDR3 reads CASSPFATAPVDF. The CDR3 DNA reads TGTGCCAGCAGCCCCTTTGCGACAGCCCCGGTGGATTTT.

As for this clone: Within the sample, other DNA sequences also encode this same CDR3. The gene calls are TRBV27 and TRBJ2-7, with 7 bases lining up with TRBD2. Trimming removed 1 base from V and 0 bases from J; junction bases left unmatched: 3. The CDR3 spans 15 residues. Germline CDR1 MNHEY, CDR2 SMNVEV (reference sequence). CDR3 DNA sequence: TGTGCCAGCAGTTTATTGGGGGGGTACTCCTACGAGCAGTACTTC. Translation gives CASSLLGGYSYEQYF.

The CDR3: CAISDPGQNTEAFF. CDR3 DNA: TGTGCCATCAGTGATCCCGGGCAGAACACTGAAGCTTTCTTT. V and J are TRBV10-3 and TRBJ1-1; D gene unclear. The V gene lost 3 bases and the J gene lost 1 base, with 9 bases spanning the gap. This CDR3 is 14 amino acids long. Germline V gene lookup returns CDR1 ENHRY and CDR2 SYGVKD.

Comment on this clone: This sample includes further DNA sequences coding for the same CDR3. V is TRBV19 and J is TRBJ2-7, with TRBD2 matching 8 bases. V lost 1 base and J lost 3; bases outside the gene matches: 2. CDR3 length: 14 residues. Germline V lookup: CDR1 LNHDA, CDR2 SQIVND (reference sequence). This CDR3 is CASSIGLAGYEQYF. The DNA for the CDR3 is TGTGCCAGTAGTATAGGGCTAGCGGGCTACGAGCAGTACTTC. The whole variable domain, filled in from reference TRBV19 and TRBJ2-7, reads DGGITQSPKYLFRKEGQNVTLSCEQNLNHDAMYWYRQDPGQGLRLIYYSQIVNDFQKGDIAEGYSVSREKKESFPLTVTSAQKNPTAFYLCASSIGLAGYEQYFGPGTRLTVT.

The chain uses TRBV7-9 and TRBJ2-7; tentatively, D is TRBD1 (6 bases). The V gene lost 1 base and the J gene lost 2 bases, with 9 bases spanning the gap. The CDR3 is made up of 14 amino acids. Germline values: CDR1 SEHNR, CDR2 FQNEAQ (reference sequence). The CDR3, as DNA: TGTGCCAGCAGCTTAGACAGGGATGCCTACGAGCAGTACTTC. This gives the protein CASSLDRDAYEQYF.

The chain is built from TRBV6-4 and TRBJ2-3; D uncertain. Germline assignment: CDR1 MRHNA and CDR2 SNTAGT. Trimming pared 6 bases from V and 0 bases from J, leaving 7 bases between. The CDR3 runs 13 residues. CDR3 sequence (DNA): TGTGCCAGCAGCGTGGATAGCACAGATACGCAGTATTTT. Protein sequence: CASSVDSTDTQYF.

Only one count was recorded for this clone. The chain is built from TRBV27 and TRBJ1-5, with D possibly being TRBD1 (5 bases). The length of the CDR3 is 15 residues. Trimming shortened V by 2 bases and J by 5 bases, and 13 bases separated the two germline ends. CDR1 is MNHEY and CDR2 is SMNVEV in the germline V gene (reference sequence). The CDR3 region is CASSLGATPDQPQHF. CDR3 in DNA: TGTGCCAGCAGTTTAGGGGCCACACCGGATCAGCCCCAGCATTTT.

The J gene is TRBJ2-7, the V gene TRBV6-5; TRBD2 matches 7 bases. This CDR3 has 15 amino acids. Germline CDR1 reads MNHEY; CDR2 reads SVGAGI. After removal of 6 bases from V and 4 bases from J, the junction contained 12 bases not matched to a gene. CDR3 sequence: CASSHGAGDPYEQYF. The CDR3 DNA reads TGTGCCAGCAGCCATGGGGCGGGAGACCCTTACGAGCAGTACTTC.

Details on this clone: The sample holds other DNA sequences that translate to the same CDR3. The chain is built from TRBV28 and TRBJ1-2; the D is unclear. Germline values: CDR1 MDHEN, CDR2 SYDVKM. CDR3 length: 13 residues. The ends were cut back, 3 bases at V and 2 bases at J, with 7 bases in the middle. The CDR3 DNA follows: TGTGCCAGCAGTTTGTCTGTAAACTATGGCTACACCTTC. Its translation: CASSLSVNYGYTF.